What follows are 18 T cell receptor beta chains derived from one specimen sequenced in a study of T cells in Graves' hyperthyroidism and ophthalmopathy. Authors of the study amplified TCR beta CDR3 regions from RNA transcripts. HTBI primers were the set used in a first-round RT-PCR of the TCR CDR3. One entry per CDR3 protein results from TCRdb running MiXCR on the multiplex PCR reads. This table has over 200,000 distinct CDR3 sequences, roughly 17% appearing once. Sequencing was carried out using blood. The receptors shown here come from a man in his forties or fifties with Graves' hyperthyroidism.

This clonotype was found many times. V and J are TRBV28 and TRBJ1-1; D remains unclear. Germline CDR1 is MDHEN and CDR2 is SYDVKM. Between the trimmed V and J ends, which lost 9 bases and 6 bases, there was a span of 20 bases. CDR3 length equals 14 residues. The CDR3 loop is CASFIAGSFSEAFF. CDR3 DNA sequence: TGTGCCAGTTTTATCGCAGGCTCCTTCTCTGAAGCTTTCTTT.

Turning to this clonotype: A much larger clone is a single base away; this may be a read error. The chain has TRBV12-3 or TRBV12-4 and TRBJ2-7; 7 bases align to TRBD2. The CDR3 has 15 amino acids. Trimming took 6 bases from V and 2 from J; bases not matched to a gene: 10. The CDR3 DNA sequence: TGTGCCAGCAGCAGGAAAACAGCGGGAACCTACGAGCAGTACTTC. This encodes CASSRKTAGTYEQYF.

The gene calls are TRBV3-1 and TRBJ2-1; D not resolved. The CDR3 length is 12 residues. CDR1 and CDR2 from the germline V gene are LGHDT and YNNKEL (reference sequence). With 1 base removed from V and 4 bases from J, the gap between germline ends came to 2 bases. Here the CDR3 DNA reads TGTGCCAGCAGCCAAGCTTACAATGAGCAGTTCTTC. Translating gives CASSQAYNEQFF.

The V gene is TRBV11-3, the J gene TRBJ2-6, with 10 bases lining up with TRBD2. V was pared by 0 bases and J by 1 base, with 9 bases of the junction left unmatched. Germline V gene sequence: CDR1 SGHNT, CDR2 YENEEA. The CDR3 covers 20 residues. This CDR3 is CASSLDLGLAVASGANVLTF. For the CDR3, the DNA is TGTGCCAGCAGCTTAGATCTCGGACTAGCGGTCGCTTCTGGGGCCAACGTCCTGACTTTC.

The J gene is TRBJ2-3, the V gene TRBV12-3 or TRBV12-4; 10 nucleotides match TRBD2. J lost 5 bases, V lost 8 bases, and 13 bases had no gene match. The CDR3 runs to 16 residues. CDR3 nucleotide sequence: TGTGCCAGCCAGCGGGAGGGCCAGATCATGGGAGATACGCAGTATTTT. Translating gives CASQREGQIMGDTQYF.

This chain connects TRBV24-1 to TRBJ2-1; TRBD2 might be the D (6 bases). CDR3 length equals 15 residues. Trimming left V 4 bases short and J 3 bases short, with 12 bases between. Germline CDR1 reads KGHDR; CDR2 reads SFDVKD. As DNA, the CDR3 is TGTGCCACCAGTGACCAGGGACTTCTCTACAATGAGCAGTTCTTC. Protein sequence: CATSDQGLLYNEQFF.

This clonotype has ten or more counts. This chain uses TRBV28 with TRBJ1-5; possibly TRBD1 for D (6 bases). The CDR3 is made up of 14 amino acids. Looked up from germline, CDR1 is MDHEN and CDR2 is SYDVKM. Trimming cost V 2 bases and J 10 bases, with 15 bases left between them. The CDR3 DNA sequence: TGTGCCAGCAGTTTAGGAGGGGGGCAGCAACCCCAGCATTTT. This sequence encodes CASSLGGGQQPQHF.

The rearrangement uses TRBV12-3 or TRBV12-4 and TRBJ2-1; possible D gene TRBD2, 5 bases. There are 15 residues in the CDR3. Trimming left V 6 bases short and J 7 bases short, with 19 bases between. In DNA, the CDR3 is TGTGCCAGCAGACTCTCCGGACTCCTTTTTAATGAGCAGTTCTTC. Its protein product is CASRLSGLLFNEQFF.

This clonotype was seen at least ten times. DNA of the CDR3: TGTGCCAGCAGCCCCCGGGGACAGGGGGGAAAGACCCAGTACTTC. Translation gives CASSPRGQGGKTQYF. The chain joins TRBV7-9 to TRBJ2-5; 11 bases line up with TRBD1. The CDR3 is 15 residues long. The V segment lost 5 bases and the J segment 6 bases; nucleotides outside the gene matches: 8. Germline CDR1 and CDR2: SEHNR and FQNEAQ (reference sequence).

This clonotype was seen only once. The CDR3 nucleotides read TGTGCCAGCAGCGCCACTCAGGGTTTCCCAGACTATGGCTACACCTTC. It yields the protein CASSATQGFPDYGYTF. The V and J genes are TRBV11-2 and TRBJ1-2; TRBD1 might be the D (5 bases). Germline CDR1 reads SGHAT; CDR2 reads FQNNGV. Deletions cut 5 bases from V and 3 bases from J, with 19 bases between. CDR3 length: 16 residues.

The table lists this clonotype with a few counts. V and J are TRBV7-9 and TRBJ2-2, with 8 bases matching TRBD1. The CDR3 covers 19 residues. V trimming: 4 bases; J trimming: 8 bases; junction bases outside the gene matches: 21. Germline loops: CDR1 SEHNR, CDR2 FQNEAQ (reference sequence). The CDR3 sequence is CASSSRGSGTGTSSGELFF. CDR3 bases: TGTGCCAGCAGCTCAAGGGGATCCGGGACAGGTACCTCGTCGGGGGAGCTGTTTTTT.

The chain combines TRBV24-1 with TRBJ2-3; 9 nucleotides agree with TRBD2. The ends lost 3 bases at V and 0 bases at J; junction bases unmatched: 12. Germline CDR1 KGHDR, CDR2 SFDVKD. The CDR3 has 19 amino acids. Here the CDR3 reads CATSDPGHSSGTSTDTQYF. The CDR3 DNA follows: TGTGCCACCAGTGATCCGGGACATTCTAGCGGGACTAGCACAGATACGCAGTATTTT.

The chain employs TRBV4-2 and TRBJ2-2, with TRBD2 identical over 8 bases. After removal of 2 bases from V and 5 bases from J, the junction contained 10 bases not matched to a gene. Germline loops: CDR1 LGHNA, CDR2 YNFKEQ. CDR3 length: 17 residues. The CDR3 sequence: CASSQLTGTSGTGELFF. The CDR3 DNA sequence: TGTGCCAGCAGCCAATTAACCGGGACTAGTGGGACCGGGGAGCTGTTTTTT.

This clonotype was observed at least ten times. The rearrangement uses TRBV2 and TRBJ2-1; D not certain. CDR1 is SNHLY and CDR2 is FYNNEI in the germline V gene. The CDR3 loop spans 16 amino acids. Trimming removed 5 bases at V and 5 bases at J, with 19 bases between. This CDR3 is CASSLLLGFSHNEQFF. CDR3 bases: TGTGCCAGCAGTCTCCTATTGGGGTTTTCCCACAATGAGCAGTTCTTC.

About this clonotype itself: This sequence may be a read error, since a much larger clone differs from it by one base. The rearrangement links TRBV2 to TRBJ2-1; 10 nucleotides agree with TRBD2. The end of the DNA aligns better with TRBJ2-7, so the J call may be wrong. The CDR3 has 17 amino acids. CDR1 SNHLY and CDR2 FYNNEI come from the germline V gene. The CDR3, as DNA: TGTGCCAGCAGCTCCGCCGAGCGGGAGGGTCCCTACAATGAGCAGTACTTC. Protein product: CASSSAEREGPYNEQYF.

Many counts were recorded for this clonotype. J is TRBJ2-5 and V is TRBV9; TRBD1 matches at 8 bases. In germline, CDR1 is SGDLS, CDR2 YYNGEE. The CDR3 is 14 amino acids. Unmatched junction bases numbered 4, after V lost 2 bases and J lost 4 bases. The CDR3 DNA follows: TGTGCCAGCAGCGTGACAGGGGCGGGAGAGACCCAGTACTTC. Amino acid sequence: CASSVTGAGETQYF.

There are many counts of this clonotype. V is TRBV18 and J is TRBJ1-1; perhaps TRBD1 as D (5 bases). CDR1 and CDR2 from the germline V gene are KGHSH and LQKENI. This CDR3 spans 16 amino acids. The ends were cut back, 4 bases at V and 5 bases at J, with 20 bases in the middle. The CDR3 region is CASSQGLGGVTTEAFF. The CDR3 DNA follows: TGTGCCAGCTCACAGGGACTTGGAGGGGTGACTACTGAAGCTTTCTTT.

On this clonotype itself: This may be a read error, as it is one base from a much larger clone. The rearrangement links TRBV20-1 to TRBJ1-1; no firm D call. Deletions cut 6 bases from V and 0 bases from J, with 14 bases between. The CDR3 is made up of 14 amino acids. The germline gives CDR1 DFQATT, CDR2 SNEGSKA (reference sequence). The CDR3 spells CSAPRANMNTEAFF. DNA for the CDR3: TGCAGTGCACCGAGGGCGAATATGAACACTGAAGCTTTCTTT.